This T cell receptor (beta chain) appears in the sequencing data of a study of long-term antiretroviral therapy in people with HIV. Study information: The 2015 immediate-ART recommendation came about a decade after the earliest samples.

Survey level was the resolution at which the v3.0 immunoSEQ assay ran. Measured with immunoSEQ multiplex PCR; TCRdb has only the in-frame clones, and not every one. The sample records about 43,000 clones, roughly 86% being singletons. This clone showed up just once. The antigen is not known. Study results and caveats: Transplant-donor-level diversity was not reached after ART, though diversity increased. Repertoire dominance by clones expanded before ART was seen at all time points.

V was clipped by 11 bases and J by 3 bases, with 14 bases between them. Per germline, CDR1 SNHLY and CDR2 FYNNEI. The CDR3 covers 12 residues. The sample was unsorted PBMCs, taken 0.1 years before starting antiretroviral therapy. This chain joins TRBV2 and TRBJ2-7, with D possibly TRBD2 on 7 matching bases. This clonotype was sampled from a woman aged 45-60 years with HIV. Here the CDR3 reads CAGGASIYEQYF. CDR3 bases: TGTGCCGGGGGGGCGTCTATCTACGAGCAGTACTTC.